The 9 T cell receptor beta chains in this list originate from one sample, sequenced in a study of T-cell reconstitution after alpha-beta-depleted transplantation in children. Unique molecular identifiers were incorporated into the prepared TCRbeta library. TCRdb passed the PCR reads through MiXCR, listing each CDR3 protein once. Counted here are just over 950,000 distinct CDR3 sequences, about 31% occurring once; the ten biggest clones make up 25% to 35%. The specimen comprised PBMCs, mostly from graft donor cells, sampled 360 days after TCRalphabeta/CD19-depleted stem cell transplant. The receptor source for this set is a boy in the first two years of life who had a stem cell transplant for SCID, so the T cells may come from the graft donor.

The chain recombines TRBV4-2 with TRBJ1-1; 7 bases agree with TRBD1. This CDR3 is 15 amino acids long. Germline V gene data show CDR1 as LGHNA and CDR2 as YNFKEQ. After removal of 4 bases from V and 1 base from J, the junction contained 6 bases not matched to a gene. CDR3 nucleotides: TGTGCCAGCAGCCCAGTGGGACAGAAGAACACTGAAGCTTTCTTT. Residues: CASSPVGQKNTEAFF.

The V and J genes are TRBV6-2 or TRBV6-3 and TRBJ1-1; D might be TRBD1 (5 bases). This CDR3 comprises 16 residues. The germline V gene has CDR1 MNHEY and CDR2 SVGEGT. Trimming took 5 bases from V and 2 from J, leaving 18 bases between them. The CDR3 here is CASSRTGPRGNTEAFF. The CDR3 nucleotides read TGTGCCAGCAGTCGCACCGGTCCTAGGGGAAACACTGAAGCTTTCTTT.

This clonotype has just a few counts. In DNA form, the CDR3 reads TGCAGCGTTGTTTCCGGATACAATGAGCAGTTCTTC. Amino acid sequence: CSVVSGYNEQFF. The V call is TRBV29-1, the J call TRBJ2-1; D unresolved. The CDR3 consists of 12 residues. Trimming cost V 4 bases and J 4 bases, with 8 bases left between them. CDR1 and CDR2 (germline): SQVTM, ANQGSEA.

The rearrangement uses TRBV2 and TRBJ1-1; possible D gene TRBD1, 6 bases. The CDR3 extends over 14 amino acids. V was shortened by 6 bases and J by 0 bases, with 11 bases between the two germline ends. Germline V gene sequence: CDR1 SNHLY, CDR2 FYNNEI. In DNA, the CDR3 is TGTGCCAGCAGGGCAGACAGGATGAACACTGAAGCTTTCTTT. Translated, it gives CASRADRMNTEAFF.

The chain combines TRBV3-1 with TRBJ2-5, with a tentative D call TRBD1 (5 bases). CDR3 length: 15 residues. Germline V CDR1 and CDR2: LGHDT, YNNKEL (reference sequence). V shed 1 base and J shed 4 bases, with 13 bases lying between them. The CDR3 DNA reads TGTGCCAGCAGCCAAGCGTGGCCCACAGGAGAGACCCAGTACTTC. This encodes CASSQAWPTGETQYF.

This clonotype has more than one count but fewer than ten. V is TRBV24-1 and J is TRBJ2-3, with 9 nucleotides matching TRBD1. V gave up 9 bases and J gave up 3 bases; unmatched junction bases: 12. The germline CDR1 and CDR2 sequences are KGHDR and SFDVKD. The CDR3 contains 16 residues. CDR3 amino acids: CATSQKDRGGTDTQYF. As DNA, the CDR3 is TGTGCCACCTCGCAGAAGGACAGGGGAGGGACAGATACGCAGTATTTT.

The chain joins TRBV4-1 to TRBJ2-3; TRBD1 matches 7 bases. The CDR3 is made up of 16 amino acids. CDR1 is MGHRA and CDR2 is YSYEKL in the germline V gene. J gave up 1 base and V 3 bases, and 7 bases lay outside the gene matches. Here the CDR3 reads CASSQRDRVGTDTQYF. CDR3 DNA: TGCGCCAGCAGCCAGCGCGACAGGGTCGGCACAGATACGCAGTATTTT.

V usage is TRBV20-1 and J usage is TRBJ1-4, with 8 positions matching TRBD1. The V and J ends lost 3 bases and 8 bases, in that order; junction bases with no gene match: 14. Germline V gives CDR1 DFQATT, CDR2 SNEGSKA (reference sequence). The CDR3 is 16 residues long. Here the CDR3 DNA reads TGCAGTGCTAGCAGACTTACAGGGGGAACGATGGAAAAACTGTTTTTT. Its protein is CSASRLTGGTMEKLFF.

The rearrangement joins TRBV7-8 to TRBJ2-3; D uncertain. CDR1 and CDR2 (germline): SGHVS, FQNEAQ. Trimming removed 2 bases from V and 4 bases from J, with 25 bases in between. The CDR3 covers 19 residues. The CDR3 loop reads CASSLWTNSPLPEADTQYF. The CDR3 nucleotides read TGTGCCAGCAGCTTATGGACGAATAGCCCCCTCCCAGAGGCAGATACGCAGTATTTT.